The 32 T cell receptor beta chains below were found in one sample sequenced in a study of blood T cell repertoires in COVID-19 (dated by TCRdb to 2020 to 2022). The method behind the library was the immunoSEQ multiplex PCR assay. TCRdb holds this immuneACCESS table with in-frame rearrangements only. Some clones are missing; in checked studies, unresolved V genes explain under half, and the rest has no known cause. A total of about 320,000 clones appear in this sample, about 91% of them only once. The ten largest account for 8% to 9% of the sample. The material sequenced was PBMCs or T cells enriched from blood (not recorded which). Receptor source: a woman between 18 and 29 years old who had recovered from COVID-19.

V and J are TRBV28 and TRBJ2-1; 8 bases are a match to TRBD1. Germline V gene data show CDR1 as MDHEN and CDR2 as SYDVKM. The ends lost 6 bases at V and 4 bases at J; junction bases unmatched: 11. The CDR3 is made up of 16 amino acids. The CDR3 protein is CASSINRDRMYNEQFF. CDR3 DNA: TGTGCCAGCAGCATTAACCGGGACAGGATGTACAATGAGCAGTTCTTC. Full variable domain (outside the CDR3, taken from reference TRBV28 and TRBJ2-1): DVKVTQSSRYLVKRTGEKVFLECVQDMDHENMFWYRQDPGLGLRLIYFSYDVKMKEKGDIPEGYSVSREKKERFSLILESASTNQTSMYLCASSINRDRMYNEQFFGPGTRLTVL.

The genes are TRBV10-3 and TRBJ2-1, with D perhaps TRBD1 (6 bases). CDR1 ENHRY and CDR2 SYGVKD come from the germline V gene. Trimming took 7 bases from V and 5 from J, leaving 12 bases between them. The CDR3 extends over 13 amino acids. CDR3 residues: CAITDRLDNEQFF. Here the CDR3 DNA reads TGTGCCATCACAGACAGGCTTGACAATGAGCAGTTCTTC.

This sequence joins TRBV2 and TRBJ1-2; TRBD1 aligns across 8 bases. V was pared by 3 bases and J by 8 bases, with 8 bases of the junction left unmatched. This CDR3 is 14 amino acids long. The germline gives CDR1 SNHLY, CDR2 FYNNEI. CDR3 nucleotides: TGTGCCAGCAGTGATAGGACAGGGAGAGGAGGCTACACCTTC. It translates to CASSDRTGRGGYTF.

The V and J genes are TRBV3-1 (or the pseudogene TRBV3-2) and TRBJ1-2; TRBD1 is a possible D gene (5 bases). The V end was cut by 0 bases, the J end by 0 bases, with 11 bases between. CDR3 size: 16 residues. Germline V gene sequence: CDR1 LGHDT, CDR2 YNNKEL (reference sequence). CDR3 sequence reads: CASSQDRRGSNYGYTF. The CDR3 nucleotides are TGTGCCAGCAGCCAAGATAGGAGGGGTTCTAACTATGGCTACACCTTC.

The rearrangement uses TRBV7-9 and TRBJ2-1; D gene uncertain. Trimming took off 5 bases at V and 6 bases at J, with 8 bases between the two ends. Germline CDR1 SEHNR, CDR2 FQNEAQ (reference sequence). The CDR3 covers 12 residues. The CDR3 coding sequence is TGTGCCAGCAGCCCTAATTTCAATGAGCAGTTCTTC. Its translation is CASSPNFNEQFF.

The CDR3 sequence: CASSILDSVQYF. In DNA form, the CDR3 reads TGTGCCAGTAGTATTTTAGATTCCGTGCAGTATTTT. The chain carries TRBV19 and TRBJ2-3; D remains unclear. Germline V lookup: CDR1 LNHDA, CDR2 SQIVND (reference sequence). The CDR3 covers 12 residues. Trimming stripped 3 bases from V and 11 bases from J, with 12 bases between.

The chain has TRBV29-1 and TRBJ1-2, with 7 nucleotides matching TRBD1. Germline CDR1 is SQVTM and CDR2 is ANQGSEA. The V and J ends lost 8 bases and 3 bases, in that order; junction bases with no gene match: 9. The CDR3 sequence is 13 residues long. The CDR3 reads CSIRQGLDYGYTF. CDR3 DNA sequence: TGCAGCATTAGACAGGGACTCGACTATGGCTACACCTTC.

This sequence joins TRBV7-2 and TRBJ2-7; D ambiguous. Trimming pared 1 base from V and 5 bases from J, leaving 12 bases between. Germline V gives CDR1 SGHTA, CDR2 FQGNSA. The CDR3 runs 14 residues. The CDR3 sequence: CASSLEPLSNEQYF. Written as DNA, the CDR3 is TGTGCCAGCAGCTTAGAACCGCTGTCTAACGAGCAGTACTTC.

This chain uses TRBV5-6 with TRBJ2-3, with 12 nucleotides matching TRBD2. Trimming took 4 bases from V and 2 from J; bases not matched to a gene: 5. Germline loops: CDR1 SGHDT, CDR2 YYEEEE. This CDR3 region has 16 residues. The CDR3 DNA is TGTGCCAGCAGCCTAGGACTAGCGGGGCTCACAGATACGCAGTATTTT. Translation gives CASSLGLAGLTDTQYF. Combining the CDR3 with reference TRBV5-6 and TRBJ2-3 gives the whole variable domain DAGVTQSPTHLIKTRGQQVTLRCSPKSGHDTVSWYQQALGQGPQFIFQYYEEEERQRGNFPDRFSGHQFPNYSSELNVNALLLGDSALYLCASSLGLAGLTDTQYFGPGTRLTVL.

The chain has TRBV7-3 and TRBJ2-7, with a possible D match to TRBD2 (6 bases). This CDR3 has 16 amino acids. Trimming stripped 1 base from V and 5 bases from J, with 18 bases between. Germline CDR1 and CDR2: SGHTA and FQGTGA. CDR3: CASSLRSGSNLNEQYF. CDR3 bases: TGTGCCAGCAGCTTAAGGTCCGGGAGCAACCTAAACGAGCAGTACTTC.

V gene TRBV28 combines with J gene TRBJ2-7, with D possibly being TRBD2 (7 bases). The germline CDR1 and CDR2 sequences are MDHEN and SYDVKM. Trimming shortened V by 8 bases and J by 2 bases, and 13 bases separated the two germline ends. This CDR3 comprises 13 residues. Written as DNA, the CDR3 is TGTGCCAGCGGGGCGGGGGCCCCCTACGAGCAGTACTTC. Translation gives CASGAGAPYEQYF.

This clone turned up a few times. The chain employs TRBV7-9 and TRBJ2-5; 7 bases fit TRBD2. This CDR3 comprises 16 residues. The germline CDR1 and CDR2 sequences are SEHNR and FQNEAQ (reference sequence). J gave up 1 base and V 1 base, and 6 bases lay outside the gene matches. CDR3 residues: CASSLVGSSGQETQYF. CDR3 DNA sequence: TGTGCCAGCAGCTTAGTTGGGTCTAGCGGCCAAGAGACCCAGTACTTC.

This clone appeared a few times. The V gene is TRBV14, the J gene TRBJ1-2, with D unclear. The CDR3 consists of 14 residues. Trimming left V 3 bases short and J 0 bases short, with 8 bases between. Germline V gene sequence: CDR1 SGHDN, CDR2 FVKESK. CDR3: CASSQSRSNYGYTF. CDR3 sequence (DNA): TGTGCCAGCAGCCAGTCACGGTCTAACTATGGCTACACCTTC. Based on the CDR3 plus reference TRBV14 and TRBJ1-2, the full variable domain is EAGVTQFPSHSVIEKGQTVTLRCDPISGHDNLYWYRRVMGKEIKFLLHFVKESKQDESGMPNNRFLAERTGGTYSTLKVQPAELEDSGVYFCASSQSRSNYGYTFGSGTRLTVV.

The V gene is TRBV30, the J gene TRBJ1-1, with D uncertain. The CDR3 length is 13 residues. Trimming took 2 bases from V and 1 from J, leaving 8 bases between them. CDR1 and CDR2 (germline): GTSNPN, SVGIG (reference sequence). The DNA of the CDR3 is TGTGCCTGGAGTACCAGTGCGAACACTGAAGCTTTCTTT. Translating it yields CAWSTSANTEAFF.

V usage is TRBV5-4 and J usage is TRBJ1-1; weak D call: TRBD1 (5 bases). The length of the CDR3 is 15 residues. The germline V gene has CDR1 SGHNT and CDR2 YYREEE (reference sequence). The V and J ends lost 4 bases and 0 bases respectively, with 13 bases between them. This CDR3 reads CASSPVGVMNTEAFF. Here the CDR3 DNA reads TGTGCCAGCAGCCCCGTAGGGGTTATGAACACTGAAGCTTTCTTT.

The chain couples TRBV19 to TRBJ2-3, with D perhaps TRBD2 (6 bases). Looked up from germline, CDR1 is LNHDA and CDR2 is SQIVND (reference sequence). The CDR3 is 11 amino acids. Trimming left V 9 bases short and J 7 bases short, with 11 bases between. CDR3 sequence reads: CASSSGYTQYF. CDR3 sequence (DNA): TGTGCCAGCAGCAGCGGGTATACGCAGTATTTT.

V usage is TRBV6-5 and J usage is TRBJ1-2; 7 bases are a match to TRBD1. CDR3 length equals 14 residues. The V segment lost 8 bases and the J segment 7 bases; nucleotides outside the gene matches: 13. Germline V gene data show CDR1 as MNHEY and CDR2 as SVGAGI. The CDR3 sequence: CASYRDSYFRGYTF. The CDR3 DNA sequence: TGTGCCAGCTACAGGGACAGCTACTTTCGTGGCTACACCTTC.

The chain uses TRBV2 and TRBJ1-4; tentative D call: TRBD1 (5 bases). CDR1 SNHLY and CDR2 FYNNEI come from the germline V gene. The CDR3 is 14 residues long. V was cut by 6 bases and J by 1 base, with 9 bases left in between. CDR3 amino acids: CASRQGGTNEKLFF. CDR3 coding DNA: TGTGCCAGCAGGCAGGGCGGAACTAATGAAAAACTGTTTTTT.

V is TRBV27 and J is TRBJ1-3, with D possibly matching TRBD1 (5 bases). This CDR3 comprises 13 residues. V was trimmed by 5 bases and J by 7 bases, leaving 12 bases between them. CDR1 MNHEY and CDR2 SMNVEV come from the germline V gene (reference sequence). CDR3 sequence reads: CASSPGGGNTIYF. DNA of the CDR3: TGTGCCAGCAGTCCCGGGGGTGGCAACACCATATATTTT.

The CDR3: CASSPGQGVPNYGYTF. Written as DNA, the CDR3 is TGTGCCAGCAGCCCGGGACAGGGGGTTCCAAACTATGGCTACACCTTC. The chain has TRBV7-2 and TRBJ1-2; TRBD1 agrees at 11 bases. V dropped 5 bases and J dropped 2; count of bases not matched to a gene: 7. Germline V lookup: CDR1 SGHTA, CDR2 FQGNSA. The CDR3 runs to 16 residues.

The count of this clone is one. The CDR3 nucleotides read TGTGCCAGCAGTCGGGGGGGGATCTCCCTCTACAATGAGCAGTTCTTC. This codes for CASSRGGISLYNEQFF. This chain connects TRBV9 to TRBJ2-1; TRBD2 aligns across 8 bases. Germline CDR1 SGDLS, CDR2 YYNGEE. This CDR3 has 16 residues. Unmatched junction bases numbered 10, after V lost 5 bases and J lost 3 bases.

This clone showed up just a few times. The V call is TRBV5-1, the J call TRBJ1-3, with D tentatively TRBD1 (6 bases). The V and J ends lost 4 bases and 0 bases respectively, with 14 bases between them. This CDR3 is 16 amino acids long. CDR1 and CDR2 (germline): SGHRS, YFSETQ. For the CDR3, the DNA is TGCGCCAGCAGCCTATCAGGGGCTCTCTCTGGAAACACCATATATTTT. Translated, it gives CASSLSGALSGNTIYF.

The V call is TRBV2, the J call TRBJ1-6; the match to TRBD1 covers 7 bases. The CDR3 totals 16 residues. Germline CDR1 is SNHLY and CDR2 is FYNNEI. Trimming cost V 6 bases and J 3 bases; bases outside gene matches: 8. This chain's CDR3 is CASRSMTGIYNSPLHF. In nucleotides, the CDR3 is TGTGCCAGCAGATCTATGACAGGGATCTATAATTCACCCCTCCACTTT.

The chain employs TRBV30 and TRBJ2-5; D not resolved. Trimming took off 3 bases at V and 5 bases at J, with 13 bases between the two ends. Per germline, CDR1 GTSNPN and CDR2 SVGIG (reference sequence). The length of the CDR3 is 13 residues. CDR3 residues: CAWRRSPGETQYF. The CDR3 DNA sequence: TGTGCCTGGAGGAGGTCCCCCGGGGAGACCCAGTACTTC.

This chain uses TRBV28 with TRBJ2-1; 8 bases agree with TRBD2. CDR3 length: 14 amino acids. Germline V CDR1 and CDR2: MDHEN, SYDVKM. J lost 2 bases, V lost 5 bases, and 2 bases had no gene match. In DNA, the CDR3 is TGTGCCAGCAGTCCCGGGGGGGCCTACAATGAGCAGTTCTTC. As protein: CASSPGGAYNEQFF.

The rearrangement uses TRBV7-6 and TRBJ1-6, with TRBD1 identical over 7 bases. This CDR3 is 15 amino acids long. Germline CDR1 SGHVS, CDR2 FNYEAQ. V was pared by 2 bases and J by 7 bases, with 5 bases of the junction left unmatched. Written as DNA, the CDR3 is TGTGCCAGCAGCTTACGAGACAGGGAAAATTCACCCCTCCACTTT. Translated, it gives CASSLRDRENSPLHF.

V and J are TRBV7-9 and TRBJ1-2; D is perhaps TRBD1 (5 bases). Germline CDR1 and CDR2: SEHNR and FQNEAQ (reference sequence). CDR3 length: 14 residues. Between the trimmed V and J ends, which lost 5 bases and 4 bases, there was a span of 14 bases. Here the CDR3 reads CASSQSSGGYGYTF. The CDR3 DNA is TGTGCCAGCAGCCAGAGTAGCGGGGGCTATGGCTACACCTTC.

The chain combines TRBV10-1 with TRBJ2-3, with 8 positions matching TRBD1. The CDR3 extends over 16 amino acids. Trimming at V came to 10 bases and at J to 5 bases, leaving 17 bases not matched to a gene. The germline V gene encodes CDR1 WNHNN and CDR2 SYGVQD (reference sequence). The CDR3 reads CATHDTTGGSGDTQYF. CDR3 bases: TGCGCCACCCATGACACCACAGGGGGGAGTGGAGATACGCAGTATTTT.

The V call is TRBV28, the J call TRBJ1-4; tentatively, D is TRBD1 (6 bases). The germline V and J ends were trimmed by 6 bases and 13 bases, with 21 bases remaining between them. The CDR3 spans 14 residues. The germline gives CDR1 MDHEN, CDR2 SYDVKM. The CDR3 sequence: CASRKDRTFFRLFF. For the CDR3, the DNA is TGTGCCAGCAGGAAAGACAGGACGTTTTTTAGACTGTTTTTT.

V usage is TRBV12-2 and J usage is TRBJ2-3; the DNA was not used to check the table's D call, TRBD2. TRBV12-2 is an annotated pseudogene. This CDR3 region has 17 residues. Here the CDR3 DNA reads TGTGCAAGTCGCCCTCGCATCCGGGAGGACTGCACAGATACGCAGTATTTT. Residues: CASRPRIREDCTDTQYF.

The rearrangement links TRBV4-3 to TRBJ1-4; no reliable D call. V gave up 4 bases and J gave up 7 bases, with 13 bases separating them. This CDR3 contains 14 residues. CDR1 and CDR2 from the germline V gene are LGHNA and YSLEER. The chain's CDR3 is CASSRTGLSEKLFF. In DNA form, the CDR3 reads TGCGCCAGCAGCCGAACCGGACTCTCTGAAAAACTGTTTTTT.

The rearrangement joins TRBV28 to TRBJ2-1, with 11 bases identical to TRBD2. Germline V CDR1 and CDR2: MDHEN, SYDVKM. V dropped 3 bases and J dropped 2; count of bases not matched to a gene: 6. This CDR3 spans 17 amino acids. The CDR3 DNA sequence: TGTGCCAGCAGTTTCTCGACTAGCGGGACCACCTACAATGAGCAGTTCTTC. This translates into CASSFSTSGTTYNEQFF.